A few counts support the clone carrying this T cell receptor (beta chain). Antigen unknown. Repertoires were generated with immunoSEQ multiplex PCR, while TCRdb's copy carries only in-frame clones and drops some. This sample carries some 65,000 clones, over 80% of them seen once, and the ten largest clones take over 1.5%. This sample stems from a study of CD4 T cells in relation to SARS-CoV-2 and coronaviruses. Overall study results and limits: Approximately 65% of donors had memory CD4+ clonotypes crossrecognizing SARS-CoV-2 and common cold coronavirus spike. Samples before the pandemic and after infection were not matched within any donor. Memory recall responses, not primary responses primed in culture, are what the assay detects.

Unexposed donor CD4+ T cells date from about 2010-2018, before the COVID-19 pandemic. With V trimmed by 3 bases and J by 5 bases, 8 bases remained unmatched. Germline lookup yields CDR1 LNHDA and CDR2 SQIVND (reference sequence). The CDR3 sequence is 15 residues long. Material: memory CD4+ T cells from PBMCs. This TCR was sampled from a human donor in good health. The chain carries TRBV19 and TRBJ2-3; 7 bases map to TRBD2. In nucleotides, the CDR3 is TGTGCCAGTAGTATTGCGGGAGTCGGGGGAGATACGCAGTATTTT. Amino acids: CASSIAGVGGDTQYF.